This T cell receptor beta chain appears in the sequencing data of a study of blood T cell repertoires in COVID-19. Study context: Researchers got acute and convalescent COVID-19 samples from the United States, Italy and Spain.

As processed by the authors: Amplification with reference gene primers provided the estimates of nucleated cell counts. The table came from immunoSEQ multiplex PCR; TCRdb's copy has only in-frame clones and leaves some out. The V and J calls and clone size were taken over from that table, and D and trimming were inferred from the DNA. There are approximately 270,000 clones in the sample; about nine tenths occur only once, and 2% to 2.5% lies in the top ten. Sequenced: peripheral blood. The sequence derives from a middle-aged man with acute or convalescent COVID-19.

The CDR3 sequence: CASSVGPASGQETQYF. In DNA, the CDR3 is TGTGCCAGCAGCGTAGGCCCCGCTAGCGGACAAGAGACCCAGTACTTC. The genes are TRBV9 and TRBJ2-5; 7 nucleotides match TRBD2. The CDR3 extends over 16 amino acids. CDR1 and CDR2 from the germline V gene are SGDLS and YYNGEE. V lost 0 bases, J lost 2 bases, and 7 bases stayed unmatched.